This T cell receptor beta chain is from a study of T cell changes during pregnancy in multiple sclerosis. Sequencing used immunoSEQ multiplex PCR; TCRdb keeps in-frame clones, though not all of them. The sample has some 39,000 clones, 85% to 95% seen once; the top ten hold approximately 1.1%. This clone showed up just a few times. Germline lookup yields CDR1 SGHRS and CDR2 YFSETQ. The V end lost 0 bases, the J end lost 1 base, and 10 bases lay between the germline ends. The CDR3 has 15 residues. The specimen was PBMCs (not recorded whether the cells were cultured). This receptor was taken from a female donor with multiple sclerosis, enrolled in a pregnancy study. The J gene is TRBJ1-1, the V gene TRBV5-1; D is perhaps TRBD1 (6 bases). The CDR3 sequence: CASSLDTGTNTEAFF. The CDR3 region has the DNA TGCGCCAGCAGCTTGGACACAGGGACGAACACTGAAGCTTTCTTT.